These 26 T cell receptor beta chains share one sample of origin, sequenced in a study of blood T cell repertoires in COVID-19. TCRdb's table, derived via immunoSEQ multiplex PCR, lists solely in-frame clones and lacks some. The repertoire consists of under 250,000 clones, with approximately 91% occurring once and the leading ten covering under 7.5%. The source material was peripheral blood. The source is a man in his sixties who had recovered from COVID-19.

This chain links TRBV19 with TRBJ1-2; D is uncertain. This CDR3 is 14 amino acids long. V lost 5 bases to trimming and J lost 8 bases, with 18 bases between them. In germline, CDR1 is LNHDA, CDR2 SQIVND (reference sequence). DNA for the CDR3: TGTGCCAGTAGTTCCCCGGACGTAAGAGGGGGCTACACCTTC. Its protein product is CASSSPDVRGGYTF. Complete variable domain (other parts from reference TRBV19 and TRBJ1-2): DGGITQSPKYLFRKEGQNVTLSCEQNLNHDAMYWYRQDPGQGLRLIYYSQIVNDFQKGDIAEGYSVSREKKESFPLTVTSAQKNPTAFYLCASSSPDVRGGYTFGSGTRLTVV.

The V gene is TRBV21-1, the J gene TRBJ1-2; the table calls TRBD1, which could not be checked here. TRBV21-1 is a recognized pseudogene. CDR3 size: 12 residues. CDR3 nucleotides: TGTGCCAGCAGCAACCCAGGGGGAGGCTACACCTTC. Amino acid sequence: CASSNPGGGYTF.

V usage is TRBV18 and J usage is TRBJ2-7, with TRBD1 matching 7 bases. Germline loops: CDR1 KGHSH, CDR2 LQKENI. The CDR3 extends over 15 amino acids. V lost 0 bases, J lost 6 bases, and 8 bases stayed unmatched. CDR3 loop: CASSPPARAGGEQYF. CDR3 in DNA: TGTGCCAGCTCACCACCGGCCAGGGCAGGGGGCGAGCAGTACTTC. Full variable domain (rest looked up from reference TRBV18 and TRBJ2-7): NAGVMQNPRHLVRRRGQEARLRCSPMKGHSHVYWYRQLPEEGLKFMVYLQKENIIDESGMPKERFSAEFPKEGPSILRIQQVVRGDSAAYFCASSPPARAGGEQYFGPGTRLTVT.

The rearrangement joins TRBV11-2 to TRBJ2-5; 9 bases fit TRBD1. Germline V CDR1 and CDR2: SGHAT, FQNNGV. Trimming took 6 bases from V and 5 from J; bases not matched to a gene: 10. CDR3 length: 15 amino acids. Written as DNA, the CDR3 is TGTGCCAGCAGTTCAGGACAGGGGAGCCAGGAGACCCAGTACTTC. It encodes CASSSGQGSQETQYF.

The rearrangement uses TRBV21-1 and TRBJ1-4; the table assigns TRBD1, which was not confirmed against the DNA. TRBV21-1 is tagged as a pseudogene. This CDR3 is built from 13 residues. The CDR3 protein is CASSKDQGEKLFF. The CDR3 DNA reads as TGTGCCAGCAGCAAAGACCAGGGAGAAAAACTGTTTTTT.

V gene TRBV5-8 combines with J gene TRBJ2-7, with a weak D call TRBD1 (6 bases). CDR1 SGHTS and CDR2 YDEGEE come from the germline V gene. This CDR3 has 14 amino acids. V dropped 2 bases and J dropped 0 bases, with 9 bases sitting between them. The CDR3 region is CASSFGTNSYEQYF. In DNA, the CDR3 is TGTGCCAGCAGCTTCGGGACAAACTCCTACGAGCAGTACTTC.

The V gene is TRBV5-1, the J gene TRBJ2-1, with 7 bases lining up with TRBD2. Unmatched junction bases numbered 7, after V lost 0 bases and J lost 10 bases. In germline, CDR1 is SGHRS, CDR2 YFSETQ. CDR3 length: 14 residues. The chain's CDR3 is CASSLAAGVREQFF. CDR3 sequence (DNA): TGCGCCAGCAGCTTGGCTGCGGGAGTACGGGAGCAGTTCTTC.

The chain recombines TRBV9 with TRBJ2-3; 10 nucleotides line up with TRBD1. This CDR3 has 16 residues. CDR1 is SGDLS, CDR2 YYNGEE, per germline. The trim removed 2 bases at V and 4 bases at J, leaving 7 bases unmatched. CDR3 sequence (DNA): TGTGCCAGCAGCGTTTCCGGACAGGGGGGAGCAGATACGCAGTATTTT. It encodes CASSVSGQGGADTQYF.

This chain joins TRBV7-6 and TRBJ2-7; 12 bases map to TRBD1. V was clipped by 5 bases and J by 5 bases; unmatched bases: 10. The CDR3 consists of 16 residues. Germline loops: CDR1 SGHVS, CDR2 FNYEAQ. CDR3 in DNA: TGTGCCAGCAGCGTGTATCCGGGACAGGGGGCCAACGAGCAGTACTTC. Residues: CASSVYPGQGANEQYF.

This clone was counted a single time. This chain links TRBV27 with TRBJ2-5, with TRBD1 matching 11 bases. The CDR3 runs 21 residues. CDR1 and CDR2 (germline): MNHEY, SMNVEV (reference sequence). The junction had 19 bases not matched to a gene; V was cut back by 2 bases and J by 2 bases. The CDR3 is CASSLESPPLGTGGCQETQYF. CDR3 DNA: TGTGCCAGCAGTTTAGAGAGCCCCCCCCTAGGGACAGGGGGATGTCAAGAGACCCAGTACTTC.

CDR3 DNA: TGTGCCAGCAGTGAAGTCGGACAGTATGGCTACACCTTC. This translates into CASSEVGQYGYTF. This chain joins TRBV6-1 and TRBJ1-2, with D possibly being TRBD1 (6 bases). Trimming stripped 1 base from V and 5 bases from J, with 8 bases between. This CDR3 comprises 13 residues. CDR1 is MNHNS, CDR2 SASEGT, per germline.

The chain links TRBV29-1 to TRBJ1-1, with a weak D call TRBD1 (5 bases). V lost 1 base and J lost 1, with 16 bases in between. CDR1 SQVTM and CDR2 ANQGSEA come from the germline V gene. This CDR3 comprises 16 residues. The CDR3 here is CSVEGALGAENTEAFF. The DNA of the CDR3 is TGCAGCGTTGAAGGGGCTTTAGGGGCGGAGAACACTGAAGCTTTCTTT.

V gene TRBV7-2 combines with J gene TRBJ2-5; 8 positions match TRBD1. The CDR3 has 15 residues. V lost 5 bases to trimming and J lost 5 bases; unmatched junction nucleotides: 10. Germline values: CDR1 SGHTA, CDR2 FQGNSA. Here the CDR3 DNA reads TGTGCCAGCAGCCTCGGGACAGGAGGTCGGGAGACCCAGTACTTC. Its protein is CASSLGTGGRETQYF.

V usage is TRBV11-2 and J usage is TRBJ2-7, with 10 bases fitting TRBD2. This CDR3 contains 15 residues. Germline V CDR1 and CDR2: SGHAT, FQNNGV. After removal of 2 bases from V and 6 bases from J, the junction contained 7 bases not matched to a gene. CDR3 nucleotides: TGTGCCAGCAGCTTAACGGGGACTAGCGCGTCCGAGCAGTACTTC. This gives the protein CASSLTGTSASEQYF.

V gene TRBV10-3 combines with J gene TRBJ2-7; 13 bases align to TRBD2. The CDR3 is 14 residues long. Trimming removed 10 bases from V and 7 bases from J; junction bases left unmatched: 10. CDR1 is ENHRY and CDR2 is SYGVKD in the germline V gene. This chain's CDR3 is CATGLAGDLGEQYF. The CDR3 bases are TGTGCCACTGGACTAGCGGGAGATCTCGGGGAGCAGTACTTC.

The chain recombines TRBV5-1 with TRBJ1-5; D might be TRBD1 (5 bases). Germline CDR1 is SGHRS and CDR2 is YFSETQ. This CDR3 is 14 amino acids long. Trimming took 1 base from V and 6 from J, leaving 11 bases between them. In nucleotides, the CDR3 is TGCGCCAGCAGCTTGCCTGGGGCAGGTCAGCCCCAGCATTTT. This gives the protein CASSLPGAGQPQHF.

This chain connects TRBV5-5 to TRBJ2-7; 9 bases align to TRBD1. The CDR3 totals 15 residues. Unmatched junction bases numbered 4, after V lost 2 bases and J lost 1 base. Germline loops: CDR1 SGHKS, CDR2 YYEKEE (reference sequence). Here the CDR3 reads CASSLGQGLSYEQYF. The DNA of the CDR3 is TGTGCCAGCAGCTTAGGACAGGGGTTGTCCTACGAGCAGTACTTC.

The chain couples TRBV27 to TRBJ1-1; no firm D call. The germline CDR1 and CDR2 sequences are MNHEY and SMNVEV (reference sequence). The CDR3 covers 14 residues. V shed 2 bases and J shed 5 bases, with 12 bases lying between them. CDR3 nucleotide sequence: TGTGCCAGCAGTTTAGAGGGCCCCCGAACTGAAGCTTTCTTT. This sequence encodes CASSLEGPRTEAFF.

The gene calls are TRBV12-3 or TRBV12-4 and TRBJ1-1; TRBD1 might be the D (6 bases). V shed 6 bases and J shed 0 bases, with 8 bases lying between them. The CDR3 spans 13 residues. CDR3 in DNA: TGTGCCAGCAGCGGACAGATGAACACTGAAGCTTTCTTT. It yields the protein CASSGQMNTEAFF.

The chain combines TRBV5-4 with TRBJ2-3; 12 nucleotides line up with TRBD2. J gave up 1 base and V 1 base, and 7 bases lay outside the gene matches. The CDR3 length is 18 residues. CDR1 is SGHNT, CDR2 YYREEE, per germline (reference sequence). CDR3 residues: CASSLRLAGGPGTDTQYF. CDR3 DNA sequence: TGTGCCAGCAGCTTGCGGCTAGCGGGGGGGCCGGGCACAGATACGCAGTATTTT.

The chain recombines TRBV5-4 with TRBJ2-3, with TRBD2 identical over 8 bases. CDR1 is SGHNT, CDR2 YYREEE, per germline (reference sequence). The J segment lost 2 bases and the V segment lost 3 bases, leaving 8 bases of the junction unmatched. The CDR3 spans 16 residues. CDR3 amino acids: CASSWTGGANTDTQYF. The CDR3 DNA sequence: TGTGCCAGCAGCTGGACGGGGGGGGCTAACACAGATACGCAGTATTTT.

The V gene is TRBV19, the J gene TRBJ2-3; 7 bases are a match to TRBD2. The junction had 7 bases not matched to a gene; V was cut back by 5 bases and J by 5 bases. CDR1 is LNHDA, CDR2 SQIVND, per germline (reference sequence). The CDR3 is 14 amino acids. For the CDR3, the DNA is TGTGCCAGTAGTTCTAGCGGCACCAGAGATACGCAGTATTTT. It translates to CASSSSGTRDTQYF.

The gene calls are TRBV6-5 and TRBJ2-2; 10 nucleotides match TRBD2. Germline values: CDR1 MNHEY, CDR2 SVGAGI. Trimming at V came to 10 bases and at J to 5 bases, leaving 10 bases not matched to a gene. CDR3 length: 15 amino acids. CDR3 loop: CAIASGRAGTGELFF. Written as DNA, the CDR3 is TGTGCCATCGCGAGCGGGAGGGCCGGTACCGGGGAGCTGTTTTTT.

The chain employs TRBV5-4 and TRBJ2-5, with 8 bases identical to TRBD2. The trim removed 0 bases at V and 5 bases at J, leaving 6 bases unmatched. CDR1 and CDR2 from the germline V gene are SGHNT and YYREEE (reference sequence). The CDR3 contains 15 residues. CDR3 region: CASSLGAGRGETQYF. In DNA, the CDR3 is TGTGCCAGCAGCTTGGGCGCCGGGAGGGGGGAGACCCAGTACTTC. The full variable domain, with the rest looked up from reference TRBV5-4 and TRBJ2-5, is ETGVTQSPTHLIKTRGQQVTLRCSSQSGHNTVSWYQQALGQGPQFIFQYYREEENGRGNFPPRFSGLQFPNYSSELNVNALELDDSALYLCASSLGAGRGETQYFGPGTRLLVL.

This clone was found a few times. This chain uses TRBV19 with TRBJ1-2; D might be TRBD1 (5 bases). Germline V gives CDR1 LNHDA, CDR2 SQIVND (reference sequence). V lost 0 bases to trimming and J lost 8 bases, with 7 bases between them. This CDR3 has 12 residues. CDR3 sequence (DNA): TGTGCCAGTAGTATAGAACAGGCCGGCTACACCTTC. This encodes CASSIEQAGYTF. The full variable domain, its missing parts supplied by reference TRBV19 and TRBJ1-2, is DGGITQSPKYLFRKEGQNVTLSCEQNLNHDAMYWYRQDPGQGLRLIYYSQIVNDFQKGDIAEGYSVSREKKESFPLTVTSAQKNPTAFYLCASSIEQAGYTFGSGTRLTVV.

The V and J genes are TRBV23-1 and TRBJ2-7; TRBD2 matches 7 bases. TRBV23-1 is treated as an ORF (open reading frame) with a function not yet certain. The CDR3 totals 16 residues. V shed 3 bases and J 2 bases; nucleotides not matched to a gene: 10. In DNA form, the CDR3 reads TGCGCCAGCAGTCAGGATTTCGAGCGGGGTACCTACGAGCAGTACTTC. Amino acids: CASSQDFERGTYEQYF.